A single sample gave rise to the 12 T cell receptor beta chains below, sequenced in a study of blood T cell repertoires in COVID-19. The data were produced by immunoSEQ multiplex PCR, yet TCRdb's version contains in-frame clones alone and is incomplete. The sample has some 390,000 clones, around 91% seen once. The sequenced sample consisted of PBMCs or T cells enriched from blood (not recorded which). These receptor sequences come from a man aged 30 to 39 who had recovered from COVID-19.

The chain joins TRBV9 to TRBJ2-5, with 11 positions matching TRBD2. There are 16 residues in the CDR3. The junction had 3 bases not matched to a gene; V was cut back by 0 bases and J by 2 bases. Germline V lookup: CDR1 SGDLS, CDR2 YYNGEE. The CDR3 spells CASSVARTSGQETQYF. The CDR3 DNA reads TGTGCCAGCAGCGTAGCTCGGACTAGCGGGCAAGAGACCCAGTACTTC.

The chain has TRBV30 and TRBJ1-2, with D uncertain. The CDR3 consists of 14 residues. Trimming stripped 1 base from V and 0 bases from J, with 9 bases between. Germline CDR1 reads GTSNPN; CDR2 reads SVGIG (reference sequence). DNA of the CDR3: TGTGCCTGGAGTGAGGCGGCCGCTAACTATGGCTACACCTTC. Amino acid sequence: CAWSEAAANYGYTF.

V and J are TRBV28 and TRBJ1-2, with 7 nucleotides matching TRBD1. This CDR3 region has 15 residues. Per the germline V gene, CDR1 is MDHEN and CDR2 is SYDVKM. J gave up 1 base and V 0 bases, and 2 bases lay outside the gene matches. CDR3 nucleotide sequence: TGTGCCAGCAGTTTATGGGGGGACAGTAACTATGGCTACACCTTC. Translating it yields CASSLWGDSNYGYTF.

The V and J genes are TRBV21-1 and TRBJ2-1; the D segment call TRBD2 is taken from the table without a DNA check. TRBV21-1 is shown as a pseudogene. The CDR3 is made up of 15 amino acids. CDR3 DNA sequence: TGTGCCAGCAGCAAGCGAAGCTCTTCCTACAATGAGCAGTTCTTC. This translates into CASSKRSSSYNEQFF.

V usage is TRBV10-3 and J usage is TRBJ2-1; D call uncertain. Trimming took 0 bases from V and 10 from J, leaving 7 bases between them. The CDR3 length is 12 residues. Germline-derived CDR1 and CDR2 are ENHRY and SYGVKD. The CDR3, as DNA: TGTGCCATCAGTGAGTCGGGCCGGGAGCAGTTCTTC. It codes for CAISESGREQFF.

The V and J genes are TRBV19 and TRBJ2-2; D may be TRBD2 (6 bases). This CDR3 is built from 14 residues. The V end lost 3 bases, the J end lost 4 bases, and 9 bases lay between the germline ends. Germline V gene lookup returns CDR1 LNHDA and CDR2 SQIVND (reference sequence). The CDR3 sequence is CASSMGLGTGELFF. The CDR3 DNA reads as TGTGCCAGTAGTATGGGACTGGGCACCGGGGAGCTGTTTTTT.

J is TRBJ2-1 and V is TRBV28, with 7 positions matching TRBD2. The CDR3 is made up of 15 amino acids. The germline V gene encodes CDR1 MDHEN and CDR2 SYDVKM. Trimming at V came to 3 bases and at J to 9 bases, leaving 11 bases not matched to a gene. The CDR3 coding sequence is TGTGCCAGCAGTTTTCCGAGCGGGATCGGGGGTGAGCAGTTCTTC. This translates into CASSFPSGIGGEQFF.

This sequence joins TRBV19 and TRBJ1-5; D remains unclear. The CDR3 contains 16 residues. V was trimmed by 0 bases and J by 0 bases, leaving 9 bases between them. The germline V gene has CDR1 LNHDA and CDR2 SQIVND (reference sequence). The CDR3 DNA reads as TGTGCCAGTAGTATAGAAACCCTCTATAGCAATCAGCCCCAGCATTTT. It is translated as CASSIETLYSNQPQHF.

The chain carries TRBV30 and TRBJ2-1; TRBD2 matches at 9 bases. This CDR3 has 13 amino acids. The V and J ends lost 1 base and 10 bases, in that order; junction bases with no gene match: 5. The germline gives CDR1 GTSNPN, CDR2 SVGIG (reference sequence). The DNA of the CDR3 is TGTGCCTGGAGTGGGGGACTAGCAGTCGAGCAGTTCTTC. It is translated as CAWSGGLAVEQFF.

J is TRBJ1-6 and V is TRBV5-1; D might be TRBD1 (5 bases). Trimming shortened V by 3 bases and J by 3 bases, and 13 bases separated the two germline ends. Germline V lookup: CDR1 SGHRS, CDR2 YFSETQ. The CDR3 extends over 16 amino acids. In DNA, the CDR3 is TGCGCCAGCAGCTGGGGTAGAGGACACTATAATTCACCCCTCCACTTT. Protein sequence: CASSWGRGHYNSPLHF.

The CDR3 loop is CASSLGWSGRAYNEQFF. The CDR3 nucleotides are TGTGCCAGCAGCTTAGGATGGAGCGGGAGGGCCTACAATGAGCAGTTCTTC. The V gene is TRBV7-9, the J gene TRBJ2-1; TRBD2 matches at 10 bases. The CDR3 totals 17 residues. Trimming cost V 1 base and J 2 bases; bases outside gene matches: 5. CDR1 SEHNR and CDR2 FQNEAQ come from the germline V gene (reference sequence).

The chain carries TRBV3-1 (or the pseudogene TRBV3-2) and TRBJ1-6, with unresolved D. V was trimmed by 1 base and J by 3 bases, leaving 7 bases between them. Germline V gives CDR1 LGHDT, CDR2 YNNKEL (reference sequence). CDR3 length: 15 residues. DNA of the CDR3: TGTGCCAGCAGCCAAGTTTTAGTCTATAATTCACCCCTCCACTTT. This translates into CASSQVLVYNSPLHF.